A selection of T cell receptor beta chains follows, all from one sample in a study of Ad26.COV2.S vaccination and SARS-CoV-2 variants. Sequenced by immunoSEQ multiplex PCR; TCRdb stores in-frame clones only, minus some. Found here are around 370,000 clones, around 84% of them singletons; the top ten hold 2.5% to 3.5%. This specimen was peripheral blood, taken in a trial of Ad26.COV2.S vaccine versus placebo. The receptors shown here come from a person aged 18-65 years who received the Ad26.COV2.S COVID-19 vaccine or a placebo. Both conserved end residues are part of each CDR3. The D gene is left open where the match is weak. Size tells how often a clone was seen (once, few, many) or the class of an expanded clone, and some rows leave it out.

d_call: -; clone_size: -; j_call: TRBJ2-2; v_call: TRBV24-1; cdr3_nt: TGTGCCACCAGTACTACAGGGTACGGCGGGGAGCTGTTTTTT; cdr3_aa: CATSTTGYGGELFF
d_call: -; clone_size: few; j_call: TRBJ1-5; v_call: TRBV6-2/TRBV6-3; cdr3_nt: TGTGCCAGCAGTTACACGGGGGCGGGCAATCAGCCCCAGCATTTT; cdr3_aa: CASSYTGAGNQPQHF
d_call: -; clone_size: few; j_call: TRBJ1-2; v_call: TRBV3-1/TRBV3-2; cdr3_nt: TGTGCCAGCAGCCAAGGGGCAGGTGATTCCTACTATGGCTACACCTTC; cdr3_aa: CASSQGAGDSYYGYTF
d_call: TRBD2; clone_size: -; j_call: TRBJ2-7; v_call: TRBV28; cdr3_nt: TGTGCCAGCAGTTCGACGCCGCGGACTAGCGGGAGCCACGAGCAGTACTTC; cdr3_aa: CASSSTPRTSGSHEQYF
d_call: TRBD2; clone_size: once; j_call: TRBJ2-3; v_call: TRBV11-2; cdr3_nt: TGTGCCAGCCGACCCGGCGCTAGCGGGGGAATTAGCACAGATACGCAGTATTTT; cdr3_aa: CASRPGASGGISTDTQYF
d_call: TRBD2; clone_size: few; j_call: TRBJ2-1; v_call: TRBV7-6; cdr3_nt: TGTGCCAGCAGCTTAAATCCAGCGGGAGGGCATGAGCAGTTCTTC; cdr3_aa: CASSLNPAGGHEQFF
d_call: TRBD1; clone_size: -; j_call: TRBJ1-1; v_call: TRBV19; cdr3_nt: TGTGCCAGTAGTAGACAGGGGCCTGGGACTGAAGCTTTCTTT; cdr3_aa: CASSRQGPGTEAFF
d_call: TRBD1; clone_size: -; j_call: TRBJ1-2; v_call: TRBV4-1; cdr3_nt: TGCGCCAGCAGCCAAGATCACACACTCACAGGGGGGGCTGGCTACACCTTC; cdr3_aa: CASSQDHTLTGGAGYTF
d_call: -; clone_size: -; j_call: TRBJ2-7; v_call: TRBV11-2; cdr3_nt: TGTGCCAGCAGCGCCCCGTCCGAGCAGTACTTC; cdr3_aa: CASSAPSEQYF
d_call: -; clone_size: -; j_call: TRBJ2-5; v_call: TRBV5-1; cdr3_nt: TGCGCCAGCAGCTCAGGACCGCGACAAGAGACCCAGTACTTC; cdr3_aa: CASSSGPRQETQYF
d_call: -; clone_size: once; j_call: TRBJ1-2; v_call: TRBV6-2/TRBV6-3; cdr3_nt: TGTGCCAGCAGTTACTTCCAGGGAGCCTATGGCTACACCTTC; cdr3_aa: CASSYFQGAYGYTF
d_call: TRBD1; clone_size: -; j_call: TRBJ2-4; v_call: TRBV6-2/TRBV6-3; cdr3_nt: TGTGCCAGCAGTTACATTGGGACAGCGAGGGGCAAAAACATTCAGTACTTC; cdr3_aa: CASSYIGTARGKNIQYF